Listed here are 18 T cell receptor beta chains from one sample, sequenced in a study of OX40 agonist ivuxolimab in advanced cancers. Profiled with immunoSEQ multiplex PCR; TCRdb holds only in-frame clones, not every one. The sample has roughly 60,000 clones, around nine tenths seen once. The sequencing used CD4+ or CD8+ T cells sorted from blood, collected in a trial of the OX40 agonist ivuxolimab. These receptors originate from an adult with an advanced solid tumor such as melanoma, head and neck, liver or kidney cancer.

This clone was seen once. The chain couples TRBV5-4 to TRBJ2-4; D ambiguous. The CDR3 is 13 amino acids. The V end was cut by 6 bases, the J end by 2 bases, with 9 bases between. Germline lookup yields CDR1 SGHNT and CDR2 YYREEE (reference sequence). The CDR3 loop is CASTNPPKNIQYF. The CDR3 coding sequence is TGTGCCAGCACCAATCCCCCCAAAAACATTCAGTACTTC.

The chain joins TRBV2 to TRBJ2-7, with D perhaps given as TRBD1 or TRBD2 (5 bases each). V was clipped by 6 bases and J by 1 base, with 19 bases between them. The CDR3 consists of 16 residues. Germline assignment: CDR1 SNHLY and CDR2 FYNNEI. The CDR3 is CASRGTSLRVSYEQYF. The CDR3, as DNA: TGTGCCAGCAGGGGGACCTCTTTAAGAGTGTCCTACGAGCAGTACTTC.

The chain couples TRBV10-3 to TRBJ2-5; TRBD1 matches at 8 bases. The CDR3 extends over 14 amino acids. The junction had 6 bases not matched to a gene; V was cut back by 4 bases and J by 5 bases. Per the germline V gene, CDR1 is ENHRY and CDR2 is SYGVKD. This CDR3 reads CAISADRGLETQYF. Here the CDR3 DNA reads TGTGCCATCAGTGCCGACAGGGGTCTGGAGACCCAGTACTTC.

This chain connects TRBV10-3 to TRBJ1-3; no definite D call. This CDR3 spans 11 amino acids. V was clipped by 5 bases and J by 7 bases, with 6 bases between them. CDR1 is ENHRY, CDR2 SYGVKD, per germline. Here the CDR3 DNA reads TGTGCCATCAGTATCTTGAACACCATATATTTT. Residues: CAISILNTIYF.

CDR3: CASSYAGDSYEQYF. The DNA for the CDR3 is TGTGCCAGCAGTTACGCGGGAGACTCCTACGAGCAGTACTTC. V usage is TRBV6-5 and J usage is TRBJ2-7; 7 bases match TRBD2. This CDR3 is built from 14 residues. With V trimmed by 2 bases and J by 0 bases, 1 base remained unmatched. CDR1 MNHEY and CDR2 SVGAGI come from the germline V gene.

The rearrangement links TRBV7-2 to TRBJ1-4; 7 bases agree with TRBD1. Germline CDR1 is SGHTA and CDR2 is FQGNSA. The CDR3 loop spans 15 amino acids. V lost 5 bases and J lost 0; bases outside the gene matches: 3. The CDR3 protein is CASSPGTATNEKLFF. Written as DNA, the CDR3 is TGTGCCAGCAGCCCTGGGACAGCAACTAATGAAAAACTGTTTTTT.

V is TRBV27 and J is TRBJ2-7; unclear D gene. V was clipped by 6 bases and J by 4 bases, with 13 bases between them. The germline gives CDR1 MNHEY, CDR2 SMNVEV (reference sequence). The CDR3 spans 13 residues. The CDR3 nucleotides read TGTGCCAGCAGCTACTTAGATACGTACGAGCAGTACTTC. Encoded protein: CASSYLDTYEQYF.

The V gene is TRBV11-2, the J gene TRBJ2-1; tentatively, D is TRBD1 (7 bases). Trimming took 1 base from V and 3 from J, leaving 19 bases between them. Per germline, CDR1 SGHAT and CDR2 FQNNGV. This CDR3 is 18 amino acids long. CDR3: CASSLVSMQGGFYNEQFF. The CDR3 coding sequence is TGTGCCAGCAGCTTAGTGAGTATGCAGGGGGGCTTCTACAATGAGCAGTTCTTC.

V usage is TRBV7-9 and J usage is TRBJ2-7; D is unclear. Germline loops: CDR1 SEHNR, CDR2 FQNEAQ (reference sequence). With 1 base removed from V and 1 base from J, the gap between germline ends came to 17 bases. This CDR3 region has 17 residues. The CDR3 coding sequence is TGTGCCAGCAGCTTAGACGCAGGCGCCGTTGGTTCCTACGAGCAGTACTTC. It yields the protein CASSLDAGAVGSYEQYF.

The V call is TRBV7-2, the J call TRBJ1-1; D is possibly TRBD1 (6 bases). The CDR3 runs 15 residues. V was trimmed by 6 bases and J by 1 base, leaving 15 bases between them. The germline V gene has CDR1 SGHTA and CDR2 FQGNSA. The CDR3 here is CASRRLTTGNTEAFF. The CDR3 DNA follows: TGTGCCAGCAGGCGTTTGACGACAGGGAACACTGAAGCTTTCTTT.

The V call is TRBV5-4, the J call TRBJ1-2; 10 nucleotides agree with TRBD1. The CDR3 spans 14 residues. With 4 bases clipped from V and 7 bases from J, the junction kept 7 bases outside the gene matches. CDR1 and CDR2 from the germline V gene are SGHNT and YYREEE (reference sequence). In DNA form, the CDR3 reads TGTGCCAGCAGCATCGGACAGGGGGTTGGTGGCTACACCTTC. Translated, it gives CASSIGQGVGGYTF.

V usage is TRBV5-1 and J usage is TRBJ2-1, with D possibly TRBD2 on 5 matching bases. Per the germline V gene, CDR1 is SGHRS and CDR2 is YFSETQ. The CDR3 is 13 residues long. V shed 6 bases and J shed 4 bases, with 11 bases lying between them. The CDR3 DNA reads TGCGCCAGCACCTCGGGGTATTACAATGAGCAGTTCTTC. As protein: CASTSGYYNEQFF.

This chain connects TRBV27 to TRBJ2-7; TRBD1 matches at 8 bases. Germline CDR1 reads MNHEY; CDR2 reads SMNVEV (reference sequence). There are 13 residues in the CDR3. The ends lost 6 bases at V and 3 bases at J; junction bases unmatched: 4. CDR3 region: CASSPGGDYEQYF. Here the CDR3 DNA reads TGTGCCAGCAGCCCAGGGGGCGACTACGAGCAGTACTTC.

The chain joins TRBV4-2 to TRBJ1-2; D is undetermined. The V gene's germline CDR1 is LGHNA and CDR2 YNFKEQ. Deletions cut 3 bases from V and 5 bases from J, with 4 bases between. This CDR3 spans 11 amino acids. CDR3 protein: CASSHEYGYTF. CDR3 nucleotide sequence: TGTGCCAGCAGCCACGAGTATGGCTACACCTTC.

The gene calls are TRBV6-5 and TRBJ2-1, with D uncertain. With 1 base removed from V and 3 bases from J, the gap between germline ends came to 7 bases. The CDR3 sequence is 14 residues long. CDR1 is MNHEY and CDR2 is SVGAGI in the germline V gene. The CDR3, as DNA: TGTGCCAGCAGTTACTATAAGGGCTACAATGAGCAGTTCTTC. As protein: CASSYYKGYNEQFF.

The chain links TRBV6-5 to TRBJ2-5; TRBD2 matches 12 bases. The last part of the DNA fits TRBJ2-7 better; the J call may be wrong. The CDR3 covers 15 residues. Germline loops: CDR1 MNHEY, CDR2 SVGAGI. The CDR3 sequence: CASRKMTSGSLEQYF. CDR3 nucleotides: TGTGCCAGCAGGAAAATGACTAGCGGGAGTCTCGAGCAGTACTTC.

This chain joins TRBV13 and TRBJ1-2; D ambiguous. The V gene lost 0 bases and the J gene lost 4 bases, with 12 bases spanning the gap. From germline, CDR1 is PRHDT and CDR2 FYEKMQ (reference sequence). This CDR3 comprises 15 residues. CDR3 residues: CASSLGTLQVYGYTF. The CDR3 DNA reads TGTGCCAGCAGCTTAGGGACCCTTCAAGTCTATGGCTACACCTTC.

The rearrangement uses TRBV23-1 and TRBJ2-5; TRBD1 matches 8 bases. TRBV23-1 is identified as an open reading frame with a role that is uncertain. The V gene end was trimmed by 6 bases and the J gene end by 5 bases; junction bases not matched to a gene: 14. The CDR3 has 16 residues. The DNA for the CDR3 is TGCGCCAGCAGGAATCCTTTTCGGACAGGGCTGGAGACCCAGTACTTC. Amino acid sequence: CASRNPFRTGLETQYF.